Following are 5 T cell receptor beta chains from one sample sequenced in a study of T cell clonality in common variable immunodeficiency. The protocol was immunoSEQ multiplex PCR, while the TCRdb copy is restricted to in-frame clones and leaves out a portion. The sample is made up of some 52,000 clones, none counted only once. The specimen sequenced was peripheral blood mononuclear cells. The receptors here all came from a person between 18 and 75 years old in good health.

Regarding this clone: This may stem from a read error, because a much larger clone lies one nucleotide away. The read is 3 residues too short to cover the CDR3 end, so that end is filled in from the germline J gene. Other DNA sequences from this sample encode an identical CDR3 as well. V gene TRBV2 combines with J gene TRBJ1-3; a possible D gene is TRBD1 (5 bases). The CDR3 length is 15 residues. Germline values: CDR1 SNHLY, CDR2 FYNNEI. The CDR3 sequence is CASGAAQGSGNTIYF. CDR3 DNA, as far as it was read: TGTGCCAGCGGGGCCGCGCAAGGGTCTGGAAACACA. The full variable domain, its missing parts supplied by reference TRBV2 and TRBJ1-3, is EPEVTQTPSHQVTQMGQEVILRCVPISNHLYFYWYRQILGQKVEFLVSFYNNEISEKSEIFDDQFSVERPDGSNFTLKIRSTKLEDSAMYFCASGAAQGSGNTIYFGEGSWLTVV.

This clone was seen at least ten times. CDR3 bases read: TGTGCCAGCAGTCCCTACACTGAA. Translated, it gives CASSPYTE. The CDR3 as a whole reads CASSPYTEAFF. V and J are TRBV2 and TRBJ1-1, with no clear D. The read comes to an end 3 residues before the CDR3 does, leaving the germline J gene to fill in the end. Trimming removed 5 bases at V and 3 bases at J, with 4 bases between. The length of the CDR3 is 11 residues. Germline loops: CDR1 SNHLY, CDR2 FYNNEI.

On this clone itself: The read terminates 3 residues before the CDR3 end, so the remaining end is supplied by the germline J gene. The V and J genes are TRBV5-3 and TRBJ2-1; tentative D call: TRBD1 (6 bases). TRBV5-3 is an open reading frame, and its role is uncertain. The CDR3 runs to 15 residues. Between the trimmed V and J ends, which lost 4 bases and 0 bases, there was a span of 11 bases. CDR3 protein: CARSEVGGSYNEQFF. The covered CDR3 bases are TGTGCCAGAAGCGAAGTAGGGGGCTCCTACAATGAG.

This clone was recorded many times. The read terminates 3 residues before the CDR3 end, so the remaining end is supplied by the germline J gene. The rearrangement joins TRBV20-1 to TRBJ1-1, with 8 positions matching TRBD1. The germline V gene encodes CDR1 DFQATT and CDR2 SNEGSKA (reference sequence). This CDR3 has 13 amino acids. Incomplete CDR3 DNA: TGCAGTGCCAAAAGGACAGGGATGGAGGAA. Translation gives CSAKRTGMEE. The CDR3 in its entirety is CSAKRTGMEEAFF.

This clone was observed at least ten times. The CDR3 end falls 3 residues outside the read, so it is completed with the germline J gene. The gene calls are TRBV30 and TRBJ2-7; D remains unclear. V lost 2 bases, J lost 4 bases, and 6 bases lay in between. CDR1 and CDR2 from the germline V gene are GTSNPN and SVGIG (reference sequence). The CDR3 is 11 residues long. Partial CDR3 DNA: TGTGCCTGGAGTTTAGCTTACGAG. As protein: CAWSLAYE. The complete CDR3 sequence is CAWSLAYEQYF.